These 15 T cell receptor beta chains came from one sample sequenced in a study of blood T cell repertoires in COVID-19. Only in-frame clones appear in the TCRdb table, and some are missing; sequencing was by immunoSEQ multiplex PCR. The data show tens of thousands of clones, with 75% to 90% seen just once and 6% to 6.5% held by the top ten. The sample consisted of peripheral blood. These receptors all come from an elderly man with COVID-19, enrolled during active disease.

V is TRBV3-1 (or the pseudogene TRBV3-2) and J is TRBJ2-5, with 7 bases aligning to TRBD2. J gave up 0 bases and V 7 bases, and 14 bases lay outside the gene matches. This CDR3 has 17 amino acids. The germline CDR1 and CDR2 sequences are LGHDT and YNNKEL (reference sequence). For the CDR3, the DNA is TGTGCCAGCACCCCATGGGAGGGCTCTTTGTACCAAGAGACCCAGTACTTC. This translates into CASTPWEGSLYQETQYF.

The rearrangement joins TRBV9 to TRBJ2-2; 12 nucleotides agree with TRBD2. This CDR3 is 17 amino acids long. J was trimmed by 6 bases and V by 3 bases; bases with no gene match: 9. Per the germline V gene, CDR1 is SGDLS and CDR2 is YYNGEE. Here the CDR3 reads CASSELAGGPSAGELFF. In DNA form, the CDR3 reads TGTGCCAGCAGCGAGCTAGCGGGGGGGCCGAGCGCCGGGGAGCTGTTTTTT.

CDR3 in amino acids: CASSSGQVIEKLFF. CDR3 coding DNA: TGTGCCAGCAGCTCGGGACAGGTGATTGAAAAACTGTTTTTT. This chain uses TRBV7-9 with TRBJ1-4, with TRBD1 matching 8 bases. CDR1 is SEHNR and CDR2 is FQNEAQ in the germline V gene (reference sequence). J lost 7 bases, V lost 4 bases, and 5 bases had no gene match. CDR3 size: 14 residues. Filled out from reference TRBV7-9 and TRBJ1-4, the complete variable domain reads DTGVSQNPRHKITKRGQNVTFRCDPISEHNRLYWYRQTLGQGPEFLTYFQNEAQLEKSRLLSDRFSAERPKGSFSTLEIQRTEQGDSAMYLCASSSGQVIEKLFFGSGTQLSVL.

The genes are TRBV15 and TRBJ2-3; TRBD1 agrees at 7 bases. The CDR3 is 14 residues long. V was clipped by 4 bases and J by 1 base; unmatched bases: 2. Germline V gene data show CDR1 as LNHNV and CDR2 as YYDKDF (reference sequence). The CDR3 bases are TGTGCCACCAGCAAGGGACAGCGCACAGATACGCAGTATTTT. This translates into CATSKGQRTDTQYF.

The rearrangement links TRBV11-3 to TRBJ2-3; D is undetermined. Trimming shortened V by 8 bases and J by 6 bases, and 9 bases separated the two germline ends. The germline V gene encodes CDR1 SGHNT and CDR2 YENEEA. CDR3 length equals 11 residues. CDR3 in DNA: TGTGCCAGCGTCTCCTCGGATACGCAGTATTTT. This codes for CASVSSDTQYF.

V and J are TRBV7-7 and TRBJ2-3; 10 bases line up with TRBD1. The CDR3 contains 15 residues. V was clipped by 5 bases and J by 1 base; unmatched bases: 3. The germline CDR1 and CDR2 sequences are SSHAT and FNYEAQ (reference sequence). CDR3 sequence reads: CASSLTGGGTDTQYF. DNA for the CDR3: TGTGCCAGCAGCCTGACAGGGGGCGGCACAGATACGCAGTATTTT.

This clone is a singleton in its sample. The rearrangement uses TRBV19 and TRBJ2-3, with no clear D. The V gene's germline CDR1 is LNHDA and CDR2 SQIVND (reference sequence). The CDR3 has 14 amino acids. Deletions cut 6 bases from V and 0 bases from J, with 10 bases between. The CDR3 protein is CASSPKTSTDTQYF. CDR3 sequence (DNA): TGTGCCAGTAGCCCCAAGACTAGCACAGATACGCAGTATTTT.

The rearrangement links TRBV4-1 to TRBJ2-1; TRBD1 is a possible D gene (5 bases). The germline CDR1 and CDR2 sequences are MGHRA and YSYEKL. V was clipped by 1 base and J by 7 bases, with 11 bases between them. This CDR3 has 14 amino acids. This CDR3 is CASSQVSRVNEQFF. Written as DNA, the CDR3 is TGCGCCAGCAGCCAAGTCTCCAGGGTAAATGAGCAGTTCTTC.

V usage is TRBV28 and J usage is TRBJ2-2; 7 nucleotides align to TRBD1. CDR1 is MDHEN, CDR2 SYDVKM, per germline. The CDR3 sequence is 15 residues long. V shed 5 bases, J shed 0 bases, and the junction held 3 bases outside the gene matches. CDR3 DNA sequence: TGTGCCAGCAGTGAGGGGACAGCGAACACCGGGGAGCTGTTTTTT. Translation: CASSEGTANTGELFF.

V is TRBV14 and J is TRBJ2-7; no clear D gene. Germline CDR1 SGHDN, CDR2 FVKESK. This CDR3 has 15 amino acids. The V gene lost 1 base and the J gene lost 5 bases, with 15 bases spanning the gap. The CDR3, as DNA: TGTGCCAGCAGCCAAGTCGACACCCCCGTGCACGAGCAGTACTTC. Translated, it gives CASSQVDTPVHEQYF.

The rearrangement uses TRBV2 and TRBJ2-5; 9 bases are shared with TRBD2. Germline CDR1 is SNHLY and CDR2 is FYNNEI. The ends lost 3 bases at V and 7 bases at J; junction bases unmatched: 12. This CDR3 comprises 16 residues. CDR3 coding DNA: TGTGCCAGCAGTGAGGGGAGACTAGCGGACCTGGGGACCCAGTACTTC. Translation gives CASSEGRLADLGTQYF.

The V gene is TRBV5-1, the J gene TRBJ2-7, with D unclear. Germline V lookup: CDR1 SGHRS, CDR2 YFSETQ. CDR3 length: 15 amino acids. V lost 0 bases to trimming and J lost 6 bases, with 16 bases between them. This CDR3 is CASSLAPADSSEQYF. DNA of the CDR3: TGCGCCAGCAGCTTGGCCCCGGCAGACTCGTCCGAGCAGTACTTC.

The chain recombines TRBV18 with TRBJ1-3; TRBD1 is a possible D gene (6 bases). Between the trimmed V and J ends, which lost 2 bases and 2 bases, there was a span of 7 bases. The CDR3 is made up of 14 amino acids. Looked up from germline, CDR1 is KGHSH and CDR2 is LQKENI. CDR3 region: CASSPTGTGNTIYF. The DNA for the CDR3 is TGTGCCAGCTCACCAACAGGGACTGGAAACACCATATATTTT.

The V call is TRBV6-5, the J call TRBJ2-5; 7 nucleotides match TRBD1. The CDR3 spans 14 residues. CDR1 and CDR2 from the germline V gene are MNHEY and SVGAGI. Trimming at V came to 6 bases and at J to 0 bases, leaving 4 bases not matched to a gene. The CDR3 DNA sequence: TGTGCCAGCAGCGCACAGGGGAACCAAGAGACCCAGTACTTC. Its protein is CASSAQGNQETQYF.

This rearrangement joins TRBV9 to TRBJ2-1; TRBD2 matches 10 bases. This CDR3 spans 17 amino acids. Per germline, CDR1 SGDLS and CDR2 YYNGEE. V shed 1 base, J shed 0 bases, and the junction held 4 bases outside the gene matches. The DNA of the CDR3 is TGTGCCAGCAGCGTAACTAGCGGGGCTCTCTCCTACAATGAGCAGTTCTTC. As protein: CASSVTSGALSYNEQFF.